Below are 16 T cell receptor beta chains sequenced from a single sample in a study of cytomegalovirus exposure and HLA in healthy donors. 13 Jbeta primers and 60 Vbeta primers were used for the PCR. Measured with immunoSEQ multiplex PCR; TCRdb has only the in-frame clones, and not every one. The sample yields over 110,000 clones, 70% to 80% seen once. Specimen: PBMCs. The receptors shown here come from a woman aged 50 to 60 in good health and CMV-seropositive.

The V and J genes are TRBV29-1 and TRBJ1-2; TRBD1 aligns across 7 bases. The CDR3 extends over 13 amino acids. J was trimmed by 3 bases and V by 7 bases; bases with no gene match: 8. The germline gives CDR1 SQVTM, CDR2 ANQGSEA. CDR3 nucleotides: TGCAGCGCTATACAGGGGAACGACTATGGCTACACCTTC. It translates to CSAIQGNDYGYTF.

The genes are TRBV7-3 and TRBJ1-2; D not resolved. CDR3 size: 14 residues. V lost 2 bases, J lost 2 bases, and 9 bases lay in between. The germline V gene encodes CDR1 SGHTA and CDR2 FQGTGA. This chain's CDR3 is CASSLAAGNYGYTF. The CDR3, as DNA: TGTGCCAGCAGCTTAGCGGCTGGGAACTATGGCTACACCTTC.

With respect to this clone: Other nucleotide sequences from this sample produce the same CDR3. The chain carries TRBV29-1 and TRBJ2-3, with a possible D match to TRBD1 (6 bases). The CDR3 has 13 residues. Germline V gene sequence: CDR1 SQVTM, CDR2 ANQGSEA. Trimming took off 4 bases at V and 0 bases at J, with 8 bases between the two ends. The CDR3 DNA sequence: TGCAGCGTTGGGGGGCGCAGCACAGATACGCAGTATTTT. It specifies CSVGGRSTDTQYF.

This chain connects TRBV7-2 to TRBJ1-6; no clear D. The CDR3 has 12 residues. Looked up from germline, CDR1 is SGHTA and CDR2 is FQGNSA. Trimming shortened V by 8 bases and J by 7 bases, and 9 bases separated the two germline ends. Here the CDR3 reads CASGQVNSPLHF. The CDR3 DNA reads as TGTGCCAGCGGCCAAGTCAATTCACCCCTCCACTTT.

This sequence joins TRBV11-2 and TRBJ2-7, with D possibly TRBD1 on 6 matching bases. The CDR3 totals 13 residues. Germline CDR1 and CDR2: SGHAT and FQNNGV. V shed 8 bases and J shed 2 bases, with 13 bases lying between them. CDR3 coding DNA: TGTGCCAGCGGGTGGGACACCACCTACGAGCAGTACTTC. It is translated as CASGWDTTYEQYF.

This sequence joins TRBV5-1 and TRBJ2-7; D might be TRBD1 (6 bases). With 0 bases removed from V and 2 bases from J, the gap between germline ends came to 12 bases. The CDR3 length is 15 residues. Germline CDR1 SGHRS, CDR2 YFSETQ. CDR3 region: CASSLGNRAPYEQYF. DNA of the CDR3: TGCGCCAGCAGCTTGGGTAACAGGGCCCCCTACGAGCAGTACTTC. Drawing the rest from reference TRBV5-1 and TRBJ2-7, the complete variable domain is KAGVTQTPRYLIKTRGQQVTLSCSPISGHRSVSWYQQTPGQGLQFLFEYFSETQRNKGNFPGRFSGRQFSNSRSEMNVSTLELGDSALYLCASSLGNRAPYEQYFGPGTRLTVT.

The V call is TRBV19, the J call TRBJ2-7, with D hard to call. The V end was cut by 4 bases, the J end by 3 bases, with 13 bases between. The CDR3 is 14 residues long. Looked up from germline, CDR1 is LNHDA and CDR2 is SQIVND (reference sequence). The CDR3 loop is CASSKAPSYYEQYF. CDR3 coding DNA: TGTGCCAGTAGTAAAGCACCATCCTACTACGAGCAGTACTTC.

The gene calls are TRBV19 and TRBJ2-5; D perhaps matches TRBD1 (7 bases). Germline V gene lookup returns CDR1 LNHDA and CDR2 SQIVND (reference sequence). Trimming cost V 7 bases and J 2 bases, with 14 bases left between them. The CDR3 has 14 residues. CDR3 in amino acids: CASTPRGTQETQYF. DNA of the CDR3: TGTGCCAGTACTCCCAGGGGGACTCAAGAGACCCAGTACTTC. Combining the CDR3 with reference TRBV19 and TRBJ2-5 gives the whole variable domain DGGITQSPKYLFRKEGQNVTLSCEQNLNHDAMYWYRQDPGQGLRLIYYSQIVNDFQKGDIAEGYSVSREKKESFPLTVTSAQKNPTAFYLCASTPRGTQETQYFGPGTRLLVL.

To note about this clone: The conserved closing phenylalanine or tryptophan is absent in this CDR3, likely reflecting a read error. V usage is TRBV30 and J usage is TRBJ1-1, with D possibly TRBD1 on 6 matching bases. This CDR3 contains 13 residues. The V gene lost 2 bases and the J gene lost 3 bases, with 10 bases spanning the gap. Germline V CDR1 and CDR2: GTSNPN, SVGIG (reference sequence). CDR3 region: CAWSQGPDTEAFL. The CDR3 DNA is TGTGCCTGGAGTCAGGGGCCGGACACTGAAGCTTTCCTT.

The chain has TRBV5-4 and TRBJ2-2; no reliable D call. The CDR3 consists of 12 residues. V was trimmed by 5 bases and J by 3 bases, leaving 5 bases between them. Per the germline V gene, CDR1 is SGHNT and CDR2 is YYREEE (reference sequence). The CDR3: CASSSHTGELFF. DNA of the CDR3: TGTGCCAGCAGTTCTCACACCGGGGAGCTGTTTTTT.

The chain has TRBV6-5 and TRBJ1-2, with 7 bases fitting TRBD1. Losses at the gene ends were 5 bases for V and 3 bases for J; bases not matched to a gene: 3. CDR1 and CDR2 from the germline V gene are MNHEY and SVGAGI. This CDR3 comprises 13 residues. The CDR3 DNA reads TGTGCCAGCAGTCGGGACAGTGACTATGGCTACACCTTC. Translating it yields CASSRDSDYGYTF.

This chain joins TRBV7-2 and TRBJ1-5; 7 nucleotides line up with TRBD1. V was clipped by 5 bases and J by 5 bases; unmatched bases: 9. CDR3 length equals 15 residues. Germline V gene data show CDR1 as SGHTA and CDR2 as FQGNSA. CDR3 coding DNA: TGTGCCAGCAGCCCCGCGCTAGGGGGCGATCAGCCCCAGCATTTT. It codes for CASSPALGGDQPQHF. The whole variable domain, remainder taken from reference TRBV7-2 and TRBJ1-5, is GAGVSQSPSNKVTEKGKDVELRCDPISGHTALYWYRQSLGQGLEFLIYFQGNSAPDKSGLPSDRFSAERTGGSVSTLTIQRTQQEDSAVYLCASSPALGGDQPQHFGDGTRLSIL.

The gene calls are TRBV28 and TRBJ1-4; D gene uncertain. CDR1 MDHEN and CDR2 SYDVKM come from the germline V gene. Trimming shortened V by 3 bases and J by 0 bases, and 8 bases separated the two germline ends. The CDR3 runs 15 residues. The CDR3 reads CASSFWRATNEKLFF. In DNA, the CDR3 is TGTGCCAGCAGTTTTTGGAGGGCAACTAATGAAAAACTGTTTTTT.

The chain is built from TRBV7-2 and TRBJ2-4; D gene uncertain. Germline V lookup: CDR1 SGHTA, CDR2 FQGNSA. The CDR3 has 17 amino acids. The V end was cut by 1 base, the J end by 0 bases, with 13 bases between. In DNA, the CDR3 is TGTGCCAGCAGCTTAGTAGTCACGCAACTAGCCAAAAACATTCAGTACTTC. Encoded protein: CASSLVVTQLAKNIQYF.

The V gene is TRBV4-2, the J gene TRBJ1-5, with D possibly being TRBD1 (5 bases). Trimming removed 1 base at V and 2 bases at J, with 18 bases between. The CDR3 is 18 residues long. CDR1 and CDR2 from the germline V gene are LGHNA and YNFKEQ. CDR3 sequence reads: CASSQVTVGGEGNQPQHF. The CDR3 DNA sequence: TGTGCCAGCAGCCAAGTCACGGTCGGGGGGGAGGGCAATCAGCCCCAGCATTTT.

The chain couples TRBV11-2 to TRBJ2-3, with a possible D match to TRBD2 (5 bases). Trimming cost V 5 bases and J 0 bases, with 18 bases left between them. Germline V gene sequence: CDR1 SGHAT, CDR2 FQNNGV. The CDR3 sequence is 17 residues long. In nucleotides, the CDR3 is TGTGCCAGCAGCCCCTTTCTCCGGGGAGCTAGCACAGATACGCAGTATTTT. Translating it yields CASSPFLRGASTDTQYF.